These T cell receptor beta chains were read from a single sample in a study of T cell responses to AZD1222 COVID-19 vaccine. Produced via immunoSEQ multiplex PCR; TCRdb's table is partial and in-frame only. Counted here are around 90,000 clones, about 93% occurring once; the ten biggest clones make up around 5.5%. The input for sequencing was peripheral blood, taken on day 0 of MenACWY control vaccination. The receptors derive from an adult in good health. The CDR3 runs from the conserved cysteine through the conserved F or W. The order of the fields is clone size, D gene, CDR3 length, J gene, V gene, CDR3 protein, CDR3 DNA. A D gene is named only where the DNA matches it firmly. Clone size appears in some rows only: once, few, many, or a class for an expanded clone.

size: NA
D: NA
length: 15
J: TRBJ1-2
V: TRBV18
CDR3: CASSPRTEPNYGYTF
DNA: TGTGCCAGCTCACCACGAACTGAGCCGAACTATGGCTACACCTTC

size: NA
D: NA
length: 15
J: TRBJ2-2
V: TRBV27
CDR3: CASSLRGTTTGELFF
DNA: TGTGCCAGCAGTTTAAGGGGCACCACCACCGGGGAGCTGTTTTTT

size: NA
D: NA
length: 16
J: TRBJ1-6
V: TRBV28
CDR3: CASSLSTGNYNSPLHF
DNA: TGTGCCAGCAGTTTAAGTACAGGGAATTATAATTCACCCCTCCACTTT

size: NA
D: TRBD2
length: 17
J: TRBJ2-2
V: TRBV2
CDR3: CASSGGSGRASTGELFF
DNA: TGTGCCAGCAGTGGTGGTAGCGGGAGGGCCAGTACCGGGGAGCTGTTTTTT

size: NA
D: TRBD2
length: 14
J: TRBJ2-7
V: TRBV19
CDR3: CASSNSGGAAEQYF
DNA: TGTGCCAGTAGTAATAGCGGGGGGGCCGCCGAGCAGTACTTC

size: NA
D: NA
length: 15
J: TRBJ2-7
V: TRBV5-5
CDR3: CASSPSQNGPYEQYF
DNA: TGTGCCAGCAGCCCTTCCCAAAACGGCCCGTACGAGCAGTACTTC

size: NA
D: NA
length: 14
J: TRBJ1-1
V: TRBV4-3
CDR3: CASSQHGGNTEAFF
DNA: TGCGCCAGCAGCCAACACGGGGGGAACACTGAAGCTTTCTTT

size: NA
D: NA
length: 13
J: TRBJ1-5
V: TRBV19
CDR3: CASSLLGNQPQHF
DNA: TGTGCCAGTAGTCTACTGGGCAATCAGCCCCAGCATTTT

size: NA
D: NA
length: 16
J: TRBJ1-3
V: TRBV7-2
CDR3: CASSRGTDVSGNTIYF
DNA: TGTGCCAGCAGCCGCGGGACGGACGTCTCTGGAAACACCATATATTTT

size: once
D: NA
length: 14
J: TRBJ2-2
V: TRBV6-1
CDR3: CASSEARSPGELFF
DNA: TGTGCCAGCAGTGAAGCACGGTCACCCGGGGAGCTGTTTTTT

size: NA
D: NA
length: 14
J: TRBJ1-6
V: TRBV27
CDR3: CASSTLLGISPLHF
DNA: TGTGCCAGCAGTACACTTCTAGGAATCTCACCCCTCCACTTT

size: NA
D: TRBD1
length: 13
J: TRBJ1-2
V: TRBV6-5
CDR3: CASRKTGDYGYTF
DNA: TGTGCCAGCAGAAAGACAGGGGACTATGGCTACACCTTC

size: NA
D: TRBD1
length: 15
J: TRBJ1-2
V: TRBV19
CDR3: CASSTHEKGAYGYTF
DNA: TGTGCCAGTAGCACCCATGAGAAGGGGGCGTATGGCTACACCTTC

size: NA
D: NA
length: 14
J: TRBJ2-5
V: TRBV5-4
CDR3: CASSFSGSGETQYF
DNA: TGTGCCAGCAGCTTTTCCGGGAGTGGAGAGACCCAGTACTTC

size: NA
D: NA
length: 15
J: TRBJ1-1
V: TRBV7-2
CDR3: CASSLGQGMNTEAFF
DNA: TGTGCCAGCAGCTTAGGTCAGGGGATGAACACTGAAGCTTTCTTT